The T cell receptor (beta chain) described here comes from a study of T cells in Graves' hyperthyroidism and ophthalmopathy. Study-wide results and caveats: Expanded thyroid clonotypes (above 0.001) were mostly also found in blood.

Amplified TCR beta CDR3 regions came from RNA transcripts. First-round RT-PCR targeting the TCR CDR3 was performed with the HTBI primer set. TCRdb ran MiXCR on the multiplex PCR reads and lists one entry per CDR3 protein. The sample shows hundreds of thousands of distinct CDR3 sequences, more than 15% of them seen only once. In making diagnoses, clinical symptoms, serum thyroxine and TRAb, thyroid ultrasound and orbital computed tomography were all used. Germline assignment: CDR1 LGHDT and CDR2 YNNKEL (reference sequence). The germline V and J ends were trimmed by 6 bases and 1 base, with 19 bases remaining between them. CDR3 length equals 16 residues. This clonotype was detected many times. Its antigen is unknown.

The receptor's source is a young woman with Graves' hyperthyroidism. Sample: blood. The J gene is TRBJ2-7, the V gene TRBV3-1; tentatively, D is TRBD1 (6 bases). The CDR3 region has the DNA TGTGCCAGCAGTCGGAAATGGGGGCTTGGGTCCTACGAGCAGTACTTC. Its protein is CASSRKWGLGSYEQYF.